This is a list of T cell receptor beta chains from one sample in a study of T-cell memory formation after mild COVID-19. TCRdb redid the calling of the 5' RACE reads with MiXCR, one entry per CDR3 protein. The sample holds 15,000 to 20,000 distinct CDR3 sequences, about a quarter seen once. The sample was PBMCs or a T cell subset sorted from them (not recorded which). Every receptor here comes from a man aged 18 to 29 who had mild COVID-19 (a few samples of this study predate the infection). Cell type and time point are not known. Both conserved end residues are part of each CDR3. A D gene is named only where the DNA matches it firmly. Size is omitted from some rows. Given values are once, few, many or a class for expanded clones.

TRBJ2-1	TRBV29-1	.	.	CSVEGRSGLGFGNEQFF	TGCAGCGTTGAAGGTCGTTCGGGATTGGGGTTTGGAAATGAGCAGTTCTTC
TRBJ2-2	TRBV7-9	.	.	CASRSSPDTGELFF	TGTGCCAGCCGATCGTCCCCTGACACCGGGGAGCTGTTTTTT
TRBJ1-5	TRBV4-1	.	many	CASSQSRYGGTGNQPQHF	TGCGCCAGCAGCCAGTCACGGTATGGAGGGACGGGCAATCAGCCCCAGCATTTT
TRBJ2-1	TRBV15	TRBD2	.	CATSSDLAGFYNEQFF	TGTGCCACCAGCTCTGATTTAGCGGGGTTTTACAATGAGCAGTTCTTC
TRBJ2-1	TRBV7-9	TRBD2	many	CASSPGLAGGYEQFF	TGTGCCAGCAGCCCCGGACTAGCGGGGGGGTATGAGCAGTTCTTC
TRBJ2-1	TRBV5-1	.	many	CASSPLLFSSNEQFF	TGCGCCAGCAGCCCTCTCCTATTTTCGTCCAATGAGCAGTTCTTC
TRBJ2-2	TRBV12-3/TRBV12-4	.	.	CASSSGGQGDLLVRTGELFF	TGTGCCAGCAGTTCTGGGGGGCAGGGGGACCTCCTTGTTCGGACCGGGGAGCTGTTTTTT
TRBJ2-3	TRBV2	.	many	CASIPGFTDTQYF	TGTGCCAGCATCCCCGGGTTCACAGATACGCAGTATTTT
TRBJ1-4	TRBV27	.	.	CASSLMAVTNEKLFF	TGTGCCAGCAGTTTAATGGCAGTTACTAATGAAAAACTGTTTTTT
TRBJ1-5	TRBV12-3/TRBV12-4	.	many	CASSLGRGDQPQHF	TGTGCCAGCAGTTTGGGCAGGGGCGATCAGCCCCAGCATTTT
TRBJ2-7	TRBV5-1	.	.	CASSLDETYEQYF	TGCGCCAGCAGCTTGGACGAAACCTACGAGCAGTACTTC
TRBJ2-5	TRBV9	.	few	CASSVEGAGRETQYF	TGTGCCAGCAGCGTGGAGGGGGCCGGGCGAGAGACCCAGTACTTC
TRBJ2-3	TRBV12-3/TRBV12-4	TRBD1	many	CASTKGQGDTQYF	TGTGCCAGCACCAAGGGACAGGGGGATACGCAGTATTTT